The present T cell receptor beta chain was sequenced within a study of blood T cell repertoires in COVID-19. Assay used: immunoSEQ multiplex PCR; TCRdb lists only in-frame clones, some missing. This table holds 300,000 to 350,000 clones, about 86% found once. The receptor comes from a middle-aged woman with acute COVID-19. The material sequenced was PBMCs or T cells enriched from blood (not recorded which).

CDR3 region: CASSSGGGGYGYTF. As DNA, the CDR3 is TGTGCCAGCAGCTCAGGAGGGGGCGGCTATGGCTACACCTTC. This chain connects TRBV11-1 to TRBJ1-2; 7 bases agree with TRBD1. The CDR3 sequence is 14 residues long. V gave up 4 bases and J gave up 4 bases; unmatched junction bases: 6. Germline lookup yields CDR1 SGHAT and CDR2 FQDESV (reference sequence).